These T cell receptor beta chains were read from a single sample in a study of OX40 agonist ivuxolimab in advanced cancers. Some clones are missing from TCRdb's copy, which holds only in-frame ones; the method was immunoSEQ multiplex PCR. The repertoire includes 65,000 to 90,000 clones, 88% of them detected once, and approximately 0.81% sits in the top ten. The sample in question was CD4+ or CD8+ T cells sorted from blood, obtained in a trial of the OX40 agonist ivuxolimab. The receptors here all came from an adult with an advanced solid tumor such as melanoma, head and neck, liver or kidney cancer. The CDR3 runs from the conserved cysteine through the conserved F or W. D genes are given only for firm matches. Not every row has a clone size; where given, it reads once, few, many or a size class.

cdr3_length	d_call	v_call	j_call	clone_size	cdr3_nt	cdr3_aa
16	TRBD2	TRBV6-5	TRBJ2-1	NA	TGTGCCAGCAGTTGGACTAGCGGGGGGCGGGTCAATGAGCAGTTCTTC	CASSWTSGGRVNEQFF
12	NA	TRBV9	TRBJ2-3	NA	TGTGCCAGCAGCGTATCGGCAGATACGCAGTATTTT	CASSVSADTQYF
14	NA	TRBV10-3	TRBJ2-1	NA	TGTGCCATCCGGGACCTGAGCTCCTACAATGAGCAGTTCTTC	CAIRDLSSYNEQFF
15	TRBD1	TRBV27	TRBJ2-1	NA	TGTGCCAGCAGTGAGATGACAGGGGGTTACAATGAGCAGTTCTTC	CASSEMTGGYNEQFF
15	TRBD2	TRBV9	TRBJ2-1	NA	TGTGCCAGCAGCAGCGGGGCGAGCTCCTACAATGAGCAGTTCTTC	CASSSGASSYNEQFF
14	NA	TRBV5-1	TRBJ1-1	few	TGCGCCAGCAGCTTGCTTCAGGGGCGAACTGAAGCTTTCTTT	CASSLLQGRTEAFF
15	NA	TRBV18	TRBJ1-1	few	TGTGCCAGCTCACCACCGGGCAGGACGAACACTGAAGCTTTCTTT	CASSPPGRTNTEAFF
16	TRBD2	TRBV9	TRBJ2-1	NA	TGTGCCAGCAGCCCCCAAGGGGCGGGGGGGACGGATGAGCAGTTCTTC	CASSPQGAGGTDEQFF
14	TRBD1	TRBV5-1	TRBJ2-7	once	TGCGCCAGCAGCTTGGGACAGGGGGTGGGCGAGCAGTACTTC	CASSLGQGVGEQYF
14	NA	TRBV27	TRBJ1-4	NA	TGTGCCAGCAGTCAACTCCGGCAGAATGAAAAACTGTTTTTT	CASSQLRQNEKLFF
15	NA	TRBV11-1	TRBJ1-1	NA	TGTGCCAGCAGCTTAGAGTTGGGGTTGAACACTGAAGCTTTCTTT	CASSLELGLNTEAFF
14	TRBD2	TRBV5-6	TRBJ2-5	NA	TGTGCCAGCAGCGTGGGGGGGTACCAAGAGACCCAGTACTTC	CASSVGGYQETQYF
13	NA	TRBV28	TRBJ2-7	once	TGTGCTGTGACGGACAGTAACTCCTACGAGCAGTACTTC	CAVTDSNSYEQYF
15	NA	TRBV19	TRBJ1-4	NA	TGTGCCAGTAGTATAGGGCACTCAACTAATGAAAAACTGTTTTTT	CASSIGHSTNEKLFF
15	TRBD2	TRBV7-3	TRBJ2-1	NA	TGTGCCAGCAGCTCAGGTATCGCGGGGGGGCGTGAGCAGTTCTTC	CASSSGIAGGREQFF
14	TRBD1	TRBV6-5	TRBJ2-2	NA	TGTGCCAGCAGGGGACAGGGAAAGGCCGGGGAGCTGTTTTTT	CASRGQGKAGELFF
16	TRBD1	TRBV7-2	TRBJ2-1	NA	TGTGCCAGCAGCTTAGTGGACAGGAGAACCTACAATGAGCAGTTCTTC	CASSLVDRRTYNEQFF
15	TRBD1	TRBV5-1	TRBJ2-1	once	TGCGCCAGCAGCTTGGATGGACAGGGGTACAATGAGCAGTTCTTC	CASSLDGQGYNEQFF
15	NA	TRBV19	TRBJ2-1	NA	TGTGCCAGTAGTAGCCAGGTCGACACGAGCAATGAGCAGTTCTTC	CASSSQVDTSNEQFF
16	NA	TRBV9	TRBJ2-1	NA	TGTGCCAGCAGCGTTAGCGGAGACGGCCCCTACAATGAGCAGTTCTTC	CASSVSGDGPYNEQFF
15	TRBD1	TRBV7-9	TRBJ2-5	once	TGTGCCAGCAGCCTTAAAACGGGACAGAAAGAGACCCAGTACTTC	CASSLKTGQKETQYF
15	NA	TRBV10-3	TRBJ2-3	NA	TGTGCCATCAGCCCAGGGACACCTAGCACAGATACGCAGTATTTT	CAISPGTPSTDTQYF
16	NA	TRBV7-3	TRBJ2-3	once	TGTGCCAGCAGCCCTAGAGGAACAGGAAGCACAGATACGCAGTATTTT	CASSPRGTGSTDTQYF
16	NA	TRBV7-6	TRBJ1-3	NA	TGTGCCAGCAGCTTAGCGGGCAGGGGATCTGGAAACACCATATATTTT	CASSLAGRGSGNTIYF
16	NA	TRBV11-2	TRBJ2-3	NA	TGTGCCAGCAGCTTAGTCGGCGGGGTGAGCACAGATACGCAGTATTTT	CASSLVGGVSTDTQYF
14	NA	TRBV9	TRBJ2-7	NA	TGTGCCAGCAGCACGGGACTGGGGACCAACGAGCAGTACTTC	CASSTGLGTNEQYF
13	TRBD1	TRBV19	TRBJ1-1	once	TGTGCCAGTAGGAATACAGGGGGCAGCGAAGCTTTCTTT	CASRNTGGSEAFF
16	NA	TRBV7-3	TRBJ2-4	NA	TGTGCCAGCAGCCCCGTAGGAGGGTTAGCCAAAAACATTCAGTACTTC	CASSPVGGLAKNIQYF
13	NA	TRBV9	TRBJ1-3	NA	TGTGCCAGCGGAGCGCTCTCTGGAAACACCATATATTTT	CASGALSGNTIYF
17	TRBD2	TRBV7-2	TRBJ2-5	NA	TGTGCCAGCAGCTTAACGGGACTAGCGGGAGGAAAAGAGACCCAGTACTTC	CASSLTGLAGGKETQYF
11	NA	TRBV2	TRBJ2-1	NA	TGTGCCAGCACGGTCGGGGATGAGCAGTTCTTC	CASTVGDEQFF
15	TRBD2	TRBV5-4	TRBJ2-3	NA	TGTGCCAGCAGCAATCTAGCGGGGTTGGTGGATACGCAGTATTTT	CASSNLAGLVDTQYF
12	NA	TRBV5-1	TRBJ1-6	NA	TGCGCCAGCAGCGAAGAGAGATCACCCCTCCACTTT	CASSEERSPLHF
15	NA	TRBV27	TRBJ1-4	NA	TGTGCCAGCAGCCGAGACAGGCCTAGTAATGAAAAACTGTTTTTT	CASSRDRPSNEKLFF
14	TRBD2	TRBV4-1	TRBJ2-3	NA	TGCGCCAGCAGCCGGTTGGGAGGGACAGATACGCAGTATTTT	CASSRLGGTDTQYF
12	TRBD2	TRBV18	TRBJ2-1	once	TGTGCCAGCTCACCACTAGCGGGGGAGCAGTTCTTC	CASSPLAGEQFF
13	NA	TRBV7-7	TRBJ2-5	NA	TGTGCTAGCAGCTACGGACAGTCGGAGACCCAGTACTTC	CASSYGQSETQYF
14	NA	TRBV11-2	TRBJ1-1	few	TGTGCCAGCAGCTACAGGACGATGAACACTGAAGCTTTCTTT	CASSYRTMNTEAFF
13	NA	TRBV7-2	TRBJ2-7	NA	TGTGCCAGCAGCTTAGACAGGGTGTACGAGCAGTACTTC	CASSLDRVYEQYF
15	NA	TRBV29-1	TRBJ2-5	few	TGCAGCGTTGATGGGGTAGGACAAGGGGACGAGACCCAGTACTTC	CSVDGVGQGDETQYF
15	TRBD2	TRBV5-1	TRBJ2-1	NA	TGCGCCAGCAGCAATAGCGGGAGGCAAGACAATGAGCAGTTCTTC	CASSNSGRQDNEQFF
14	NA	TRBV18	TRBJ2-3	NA	TGTGCCAGCTCACCAGGGAAAGGCACAGATACGCAGTATTTT	CASSPGKGTDTQYF
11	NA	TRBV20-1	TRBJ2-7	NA	TGCAGTGCTAGAGGCAGATACGAGCAGTACTTC	CSARGRYEQYF
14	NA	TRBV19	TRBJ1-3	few	TGTGCCAGTCACGTCGGATCGGCCGGAAACACCATATATTTT	CASHVGSAGNTIYF
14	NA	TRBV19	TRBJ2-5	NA	TGTGCCAGTAAATTCGGGGCCTCCGGGGAGACCCAGTACTTC	CASKFGASGETQYF
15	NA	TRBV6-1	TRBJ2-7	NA	TGTGCCAGCAGTGAAGCGCAACCCACCACCTACGAGCAGTACTTC	CASSEAQPTTYEQYF
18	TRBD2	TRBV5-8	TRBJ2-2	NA	TGTGCCAGCCCTACCGGGACTAGCGGGCCCCTCGGGGCCGGGGAGCTGTTTTTT	CASPTGTSGPLGAGELFF
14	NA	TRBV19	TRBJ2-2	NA	TGTGCCAGTAGTTCCCGGGGCTGGACCGGGGAGCTGTTTTTT	CASSSRGWTGELFF
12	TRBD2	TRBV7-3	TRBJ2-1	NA	TGTGCCAGCAGCTTTCTAGCGGGAGAGCAGTTCTTC	CASSFLAGEQFF
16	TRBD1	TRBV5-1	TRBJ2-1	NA	TGCGCCAGCAGCCAACTAACCGGGACAGGGGGCCTCGAGCAGTTCTTC	CASSQLTGTGGLEQFF